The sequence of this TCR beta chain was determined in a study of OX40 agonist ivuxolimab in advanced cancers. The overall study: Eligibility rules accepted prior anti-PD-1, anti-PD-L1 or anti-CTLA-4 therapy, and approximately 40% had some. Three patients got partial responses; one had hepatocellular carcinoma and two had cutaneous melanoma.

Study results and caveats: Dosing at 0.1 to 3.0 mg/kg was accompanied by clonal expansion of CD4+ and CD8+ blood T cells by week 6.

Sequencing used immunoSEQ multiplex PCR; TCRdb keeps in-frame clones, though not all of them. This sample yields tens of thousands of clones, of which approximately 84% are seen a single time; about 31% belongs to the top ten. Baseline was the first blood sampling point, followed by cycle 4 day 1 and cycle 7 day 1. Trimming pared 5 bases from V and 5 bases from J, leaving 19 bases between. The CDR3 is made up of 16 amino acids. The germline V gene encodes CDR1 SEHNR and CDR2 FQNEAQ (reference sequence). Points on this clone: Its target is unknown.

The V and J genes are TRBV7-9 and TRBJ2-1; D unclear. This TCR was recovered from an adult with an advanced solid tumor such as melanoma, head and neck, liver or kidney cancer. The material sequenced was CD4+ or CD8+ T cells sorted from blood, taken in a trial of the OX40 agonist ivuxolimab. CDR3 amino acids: CASSHSARYYDNEQFF. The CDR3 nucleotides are TGTGCCAGCAGCCATTCTGCGAGGTATTACGACAATGAGCAGTTCTTC.